This record covers a single T cell receptor (beta chain). This sample is part of a study of blood T cell repertoires in COVID-19. Sequencing used immunoSEQ multiplex PCR; TCRdb keeps in-frame clones, though not all of them. The repertoire holds under 300,000 clones, with just over 90% as singletons. Looked up from germline, CDR1 is MGHRA and CDR2 is YSYEKL. Between the trimmed V and J ends, which lost 3 bases and 7 bases, there was a span of 13 bases. This CDR3 comprises 13 residues. The sequence was obtained from a woman aged 18-29 years who had recovered from COVID-19. Material for sequencing was PBMCs or T cells enriched from blood (not recorded which). V usage is TRBV4-1 and J usage is TRBJ2-7, with a tentative D call TRBD2 (6 bases). CDR3 sequence reads: CASSHGGTGEQYF. The CDR3 DNA is TGCGCCAGCAGCCATGGGGGGACGGGGGAGCAGTACTTC.